Listed below are T cell receptor beta chains from one sample, sequenced in a study of molecular identifiers for immune sequencing clone quantification. TCRdb ran MiXCR on the PCR reads and lists one entry per CDR3 protein. The data show over 550,000 distinct CDR3 sequences, about 25% seen once. Sequenced: naive CD8+ T cells from blood, with Jurkat cell RNA spiked in. The source is a human donor in good health. Some libraries in this study had Jurkat cell RNA spiked in. Both conserved end residues are part of each CDR3. Fields, in order: D gene, J gene, V gene, clone size, CDR3 DNA, CDR3 protein. D genes are given only for firm matches. The size entry is marked missing in some rows and otherwise reads once, few, many or a size class.

. TRBJ2-7 TRBV6-5 . TGTGCCAGCAGTCCCAACGGGGGGCCAGACTACGAGCAGTGCTTC CASSPNGGPDYEQCF
TRBD1 TRBJ2-6 TRBV6-2/TRBV6-3 . TGTGCCAGCAGTTACCCCCGACAGGGATCTGGGGCCAACGCCCTGACTTTC CASSYPRQGSGANALTF
. TRBJ2-1 TRBV27 few TGTGCCAGCAGTTTAAGGGCTAGCGTCCATGAGCAGTTCTTC CASSLRASVHEQFF
. TRBJ2-7 TRBV5-5 . TGTGCCAGCAGCTTGGAAGCTCTGTATCGCTCCTACGAGCAGTACTTC CASSLEALYRSYEQYF
TRBD2 TRBJ2-3 TRBV12-3/TRBV12-4 few TGTGCCAGCAGTTTAGCCCGCCTAGCGGGGGGCCGGGTCAGCACAGATACGCAGTATTTT CASSLARLAGGRVSTDTQYF
. TRBJ1-2 TRBV6-5 many TGTGCCAGCAGTTTAACGGCAGGGGACGGCTACACCTTC CASSLTAGDGYTF
. TRBJ1-5 TRBV7-9 . TGTGCCAGCAGCTCGGGGGGGGCAGGTCAGCCCCAGCATTTT CASSSGGAGQPQHF
. TRBJ2-3 TRBV6-6 . TGTGCCAGCAGTTACTACGGGACCCAGCAAAATACGCAGTATTTT CASSYYGTQQNTQYF
. TRBJ1-4 TRBV6-5 . TGTGCCAGCAGTTATTCCTCAGGGTGGGGTAATGAAAAACTGTTTTTT CASSYSSGWGNEKLFF
TRBD1 TRBJ2-5 TRBV18 few TGTGCCAGCTCACCACGTCCGGGACAGGGGAACCAAGAGACCCAGTACTTC CASSPRPGQGNQETQYF
TRBD1 TRBJ2-3 TRBV7-6 many TGTGCCAGCAGCGCCCGGGACAGGGTCTCAGATACGCAGTATTTT CASSARDRVSDTQYF
. TRBJ2-3 TRBV4-1 . TGCGCCAGCAGTCCGCCCCCCCCGGGACCCAGCACAGATACGCAGTATTTT CASSPPPPGPSTDTQYF
. TRBJ1-1 TRBV14 . TGTGCCAGCAGCCAAGTTCCGGGGTGCGTATTCGGCACTGAAGCTTTCTTT CASSQVPGCVFGTEAFF
TRBD1 TRBJ2-5 TRBV7-2 . TGTGCCAGCAGCTCGGACAGGGTTGGAACGGAGACCCAGTACTTC CASSSDRVGTETQYF
. TRBJ2-7 TRBV15 . TGTGCCACCAGCAGAGATTGGAATAGAGGATCCTACGAGCAGTACTTC CATSRDWNRGSYEQYF
. TRBJ1-5 TRBV19 . TGTGCCAGTAGTATGGGAGGCGGGGGGGCTTACCAGCCCCAGCATTTT CASSMGGGGAYQPQHF
TRBD2 TRBJ2-2 TRBV23-1 . TGCGCCAGCAGTCAATCGAACCCAGCGGGGTACACCGGGGAGCTGTTTTTT CASSQSNPAGYTGELFF
TRBD2 TRBJ2-3 TRBV4-1 few TGCGCCAGCAGCCACGGGCTTCGGGGGGCAGATACGCAGTATTTT CASSHGLRGADTQYF
. TRBJ1-5 TRBV15 few TGTGCCACCAGCAGAGCAGGTCGAACGGGCCCATATCAGCCCCAGCATTTT CATSRAGRTGPYQPQHF
. TRBJ1-5 TRBV3-2 few TGTGCCAGCAGCCAGGAGGACAACAACCTTCGCAATCAGCCCCAGCATTTT CASSQEDNNLRNQPQHF
. TRBJ2-3 TRBV15 . TGTGCCACCAGCAGAGCTGGGCAGGGTGGAGCAGATACGCAGTATTTT CATSRAGQGGADTQYF